This T cell receptor (beta chain) was captured in a study of PD-L1 blockade in urothelial cancer. Study details: Each blood sample yielded a median of about 150,000 T cells.

Data came from immunoSEQ multiplex PCR; TCRdb stores just in-frame clones and leaves some out. The table shows just under 40,000 clones, with approximately 90% occurring only once. The CDR3 runs to 13 residues. V trimming: 2 bases; J trimming: 1 base; junction bases outside the gene matches: 1. Germline V gives CDR1 GTSNPN, CDR2 SVGIG (reference sequence). This clonotype was obtained from a man aged 55 to 70 with urothelial cancer. The source was PBMCs, collected around atezolizumab (anti-PD-L1) treatment. The chain uses TRBV30 and TRBJ1-2; 7 nucleotides agree with TRBD1. CDR3 region: CAWSRDSNYGYTF. CDR3 DNA sequence: TGTGCCTGGAGTCGGGACAGTAACTATGGCTACACCTTC.